This T cell receptor beta chain was documented in a study of CD8+CD57+ T cells in acquired aplastic anemia. Overall study: Mean yield of DNA from sorted CD4+ and CD8+ cells was about 3.2 ug.

Genomic DNA, serving as template, underwent TCR beta VDJ and CDR3 profiling. TCRdb reprocessed the reads via MiXCR and lists one record per CDR3 protein. The data contain around 180,000 distinct CDR3 sequences, roughly 50% of them singletons. In this sample, this clonotype turned up once. Its antigen is unknown. Mismatch with germline at one junction end may stem from a read error. For sequencing, patients were chosen who had shown expansion of CD8+CD57+ cells by flow cytometry. Sampling of blood occurred while the patients had still received no therapy. This CDR3 is 15 amino acids long. Germline V gene lookup returns CDR1 DFQATT and CDR2 SNEGSKA (reference sequence). Study-level findings and limits: For CD8+ Simpson's diversity, patients and controls showed no significant difference.

Sequenced sample: sorted CD4+, CD8+, or CD8+CD57+ T cells (not recorded which) from PBMCs. The source is a human donor with aplastic anemia. The rearrangement uses TRBV20-1 and TRBJ2-1; 7 bases align to TRBD2. This CDR3 reads CSARAGGSSYNEQFF. The CDR3 nucleotides read TGCAGCGCTAGAGCCGGCGGGAGCTCCTACAATGAGCAGTTCTTC.